The 2 T cell receptor beta chains presented below share a single source sample, sequenced in a study of shared clonotypes between healthy human individuals (dated by TCRdb to the early 2020s). Preparation of the library involved the immunoSEQ multiplex PCR assay. TCRdb retrieved this table from immuneACCESS and kept in-frame rearrangements only. Not all clones are present; in checked studies, unresolved V genes account for under half, and no reason is known for the remainder. The sample yields almost 750,000 clones; 55% to 75% were counted once. Less than 2% of the sample goes to the ten largest clones. The sequenced sample consisted of memory CD4+ T cells sorted from blood. Interpreted using the paper, the cell subset or site label stands for: CD45RA-negative fraction. These receptors all come from a woman aged 30 to 39 in good health.

The chain joins TRBV7-6 to TRBJ2-2; D remains unclear. CDR3 length: 16 residues. V shed 2 bases and J shed 2 bases, with 12 bases lying between them. Germline loops: CDR1 SGHVS, CDR2 FNYEAQ. CDR3 coding DNA: TGTGCCAGCAGCTTATTCGCTACTACCAACACCGGGGAGCTGTTTTTT. Its protein is CASSLFATTNTGELFF.

This clone was counted a few times. The chain links TRBV7-2 to TRBJ1-5; no definite D call. CDR3 length: 12 amino acids. The V gene's germline CDR1 is SGHTA and CDR2 FQGNSA. V was trimmed by 4 bases and J by 9 bases, leaving 10 bases between them. Here the CDR3 DNA reads TGTGCCAGCAGCTGGGATTGGTCGCCCCAGCATTTT. It yields the protein CASSWDWSPQHF.